Following are 15 T cell receptor beta chains from one sample sequenced in a study of chemoradiotherapy in HPV16-positive cancers. Generated by immunoSEQ multiplex PCR, the TCRdb table keeps only in-frame clones and is missing some. The profile shows about 29,000 clones, more than 85% of them singletons. The source was blood, collected from a patient who underwent chemoradiotherapy. The receptors come from a human donor with HPV-associated anogenital cancer.

The chain joins TRBV6-5 to TRBJ1-4; a possible D gene is TRBD1 (5 bases). The V gene's germline CDR1 is MNHEY and CDR2 SVGAGI. CDR3 length equals 14 residues. The V end lost 6 bases, the J end lost 8 bases, and 16 bases lay between the germline ends. Here the CDR3 reads CASRPGTWNEKLFF. The CDR3 region has the DNA TGTGCCAGCAGACCCGGGACCTGGAACGAAAAACTGTTTTTT.

This chain links TRBV9 with TRBJ1-2; a possible D gene is TRBD1 (5 bases). This CDR3 has 17 residues. V dropped 0 bases and J dropped 6 bases, with 21 bases sitting between them. In germline, CDR1 is SGDLS, CDR2 YYNGEE. The CDR3 loop reads CASSVDFGTGSLNGYTF. The CDR3 DNA sequence: TGTGCCAGCAGCGTAGATTTCGGGACTGGGAGTTTGAATGGCTACACCTTC.

The V gene is TRBV28, the J gene TRBJ2-6, with D unclear. V was pared by 4 bases and J by 2 bases, with 12 bases between. The germline gives CDR1 MDHEN, CDR2 SYDVKM. This CDR3 contains 16 residues. DNA for the CDR3: TGTGCCAGCAGTTCCGGCGGACCTACTGGGGCCAACGTCCTGACTTTC. Amino acids: CASSSGGPTGANVLTF.

The J gene is TRBJ2-5, the V gene TRBV7-6; D unresolved. The CDR3 is 15 amino acids. The germline V and J ends were trimmed by 4 bases and 0 bases, with 12 bases remaining between them. In germline, CDR1 is SGHVS, CDR2 FNYEAQ. CDR3 coding DNA: TGTGCCAGCAGCTCCCACCCCCGGGACCAAGAGACCCAGTACTTC. This translates into CASSSHPRDQETQYF.

The chain employs TRBV10-3 and TRBJ2-1; D perhaps matches TRBD2 (5 bases). Germline CDR1 is ENHRY and CDR2 is SYGVKD. The CDR3 sequence is 15 residues long. Trimming left V 2 bases short and J 6 bases short, with 14 bases between. In DNA, the CDR3 is TGTGCCATCAGTGAGCCGGAGCGGAATCTCAATGAGCAGTTCTTC. Its translation: CAISEPERNLNEQFF.

About this clone itself: The same CDR3 arises from other DNA sequences in this sample as well. The chain carries TRBV7-2 and TRBJ2-3; 8 bases line up with TRBD2. Per germline, CDR1 SGHTA and CDR2 FQGNSA. With V trimmed by 1 base and J by 3 bases, 9 bases remained unmatched. This CDR3 has 17 amino acids. The CDR3 DNA follows: TGTGCCAGCAGCTTAGGTCCTAGCGGGTTAACGACAGATACGCAGTATTTT. The encoded protein is CASSLGPSGLTTDTQYF.

The chain employs TRBV6-4 and TRBJ2-3; D is possibly TRBD2 (6 bases). The length of the CDR3 is 13 residues. Germline V gives CDR1 MRHNA, CDR2 SNTAGT. V lost 3 bases, J lost 10 bases, and 14 bases lay in between. CDR3 DNA sequence: TGTGCCAGCAGTGAAGGAGGGGAGACTCCGCAGTATTTT. It specifies CASSEGGETPQYF.

The chain has TRBV5-4 and TRBJ2-1; 9 nucleotides line up with TRBD1. The CDR3 covers 17 residues. V shed 3 bases and J 5 bases; nucleotides not matched to a gene: 12. Germline CDR1 is SGHNT and CDR2 is YYREEE (reference sequence). The DNA of the CDR3 is TGTGCCAGCAGCTCCGACCGGGACAGGGTTATCCACAATGAGCAGTTCTTC. It yields the protein CASSSDRDRVIHNEQFF.

V usage is TRBV2 and J usage is TRBJ1-5; D remains ambiguous. Per germline, CDR1 SNHLY and CDR2 FYNNEI. The CDR3 is made up of 14 amino acids. Trimming left V 5 bases short and J 0 bases short, with 8 bases between. The CDR3 loop reads CASSQINSNQPQHF. The CDR3 DNA reads as TGTGCCAGCAGTCAGATCAATAGCAATCAGCCCCAGCATTTT.

The J gene is TRBJ2-1, the V gene TRBV11-2, with 9 bases lining up with TRBD2. Trimming cost V 2 bases and J 8 bases; bases outside gene matches: 7. The CDR3 is 15 amino acids. CDR1 is SGHAT, CDR2 FQNNGV, per germline. The chain's CDR3 is CASSLLREGHHEQFF. Here the CDR3 DNA reads TGTGCCAGCAGCTTATTGCGGGAGGGCCATCATGAGCAGTTCTTC.

The V gene is TRBV21-1, the J gene TRBJ1-5. TRBV21-1 is labeled a pseudogene. The CDR3 is 20 residues long. Written as DNA, the CDR3 is TGTGCCAGCAGCAAAGAAATTCTCTTAAACCCGGGACGGAGTAATCAGCCCCAGCATTTT. Its protein product is CASSKEILLNPGRSNQPQHF.

The count of this clone is one. The chain has TRBV4-1 and TRBJ2-1; 13 bases map to TRBD2. Germline assignment: CDR1 MGHRA and CDR2 YSYEKL. J gave up 8 bases and V 1 base, and 8 bases lay outside the gene matches. This CDR3 has 17 residues. The CDR3 DNA reads as TGCGCCAGCAGCCAAGGATTGACTAGCGGGGGGTTGGATGAGCAGTTCTTC. This gives the protein CASSQGLTSGGLDEQFF.

The rearrangement joins TRBV11-1 to TRBJ1-5, with a weak D call TRBD1 (5 bases). The germline gives CDR1 SGHAT, CDR2 FQDESV (reference sequence). Trimming pared 3 bases from V and 2 bases from J, leaving 11 bases between. This CDR3 has 15 amino acids. CDR3 in amino acids: CASSFEGLGNQPQHF. CDR3 DNA sequence: TGTGCCAGCAGCTTCGAGGGGTTGGGCAATCAGCCCCAGCATTTT.

This clone was observed a few times. The chain combines TRBV9 with TRBJ1-6; possibly TRBD1 for D (6 bases). The V end was cut by 1 base, the J end by 9 bases, with 11 bases between. This CDR3 spans 14 amino acids. Germline V CDR1 and CDR2: SGDLS, YYNGEE. CDR3 amino acids: CASSVYRAGSPLHF. The DNA for the CDR3 is TGTGCCAGCAGCGTATACAGGGCCGGTTCACCCCTCCACTTT.

This sequence joins TRBV4-1 and TRBJ1-4; 7 positions agree with TRBD1. J gave up 7 bases and V 1 base, and 9 bases lay outside the gene matches. Per the germline V gene, CDR1 is MGHRA and CDR2 is YSYEKL. The CDR3 consists of 16 residues. CDR3 residues: CASSQGTTGMVEKLFF. CDR3 bases: TGCGCCAGCAGCCAAGGAACGACAGGGATGGTTGAAAAACTGTTTTTT.